The entry that follows covers one T cell receptor beta chain sequence. Its antigen is unidentified. The data were produced by immunoSEQ multiplex PCR, yet TCRdb's version contains in-frame clones alone and is incomplete. This sample has about 46,000 clones, with about 91% found just once. The data were obtained in a study of OX40 agonist ivuxolimab in advanced cancers. About the research overall: Previous treatment with anti-PD-1, anti-PD-L1 or anti-CTLA-4 therapy was allowed; less than 45% had received some. Points from the study as a whole: Partial responders at 0.1-3.0 mg/kg had among the lowest clonal expansion.

This TCR was recovered from an adult with an advanced solid tumor such as melanoma, head and neck, liver or kidney cancer. The source was CD4+ or CD8+ T cells sorted from blood, collected in a trial of the OX40 agonist ivuxolimab.

DNA of the CDR3: TGTGCCAGCAGCTTAGAGGAGCTAGCGGGGGGAGCCTACAATGAGCAGTTCTTC. Translation: CASSLEELAGGAYNEQFF. The chain links TRBV11-2 to TRBJ2-1; 11 bases match TRBD2. With V trimmed by 0 bases and J by 2 bases, 6 bases remained unmatched. Germline CDR1 SGHAT, CDR2 FQNNGV. This CDR3 comprises 18 residues.